This passage covers 30 T cell receptor beta chains from one sample sequenced in a study of Graves' ophthalmopathy and Graves' hyperthyroidism. The study amplified TCR beta CDR3 regions using RNA transcripts. Following a first-round RT-PCR that used HTBI primers, a second-round multiplex PCR was carried out. Each CDR3 protein gets one entry after TCRdb re-called the multiplex PCR reads with MiXCR. The table lists around 1.1 million distinct CDR3 sequences, about 38% of them singletons. Material: peripheral blood or thyroid tissue (not recorded which). The receptors here all came from an adult man with Graves' hyperthyroidism.

The chain carries TRBV20-1 and TRBJ1-2; D is uncertain. Germline lookup yields CDR1 DFQATT and CDR2 SNEGSKA (reference sequence). CDR3 length equals 12 residues. Trimming removed 3 bases at V and 3 bases at J, with 8 bases between. This chain's CDR3 is CSARDLDYGYTF. CDR3 DNA: TGCAGTGCTAGGGATCTAGACTATGGCTACACCTTC.

The count of this clonotype is one. The V and J genes are TRBV7-8 and TRBJ1-2; D gene uncertain. Germline lookup yields CDR1 SGHVS and CDR2 FQNEAQ. This CDR3 contains 11 residues. V lost 6 bases and J 7 bases, leaving 9 bases between the germline ends. CDR3 sequence: CASSRDAGYTF. CDR3 bases: TGTGCCAGCAGTCGGGATGCTGGCTACACCTTC. Full variable domain (missing parts from reference TRBV7-8 and TRBJ1-2): GAGVSQSPRYKVAKRGQDVALRCDPISGHVSLFWYQQALGQGPEFLTYFQNEAQLDKSGLPSDRFFAERPEGSVSTLKIQRTQQEDSAVYLCASSRDAGYTFGSGTRLTVV.

This clonotype was counted only a few times. A much larger clone lies one base from this, so it may be a read error. The J gene is TRBJ1-4, the V gene TRBV7-2, with D perhaps TRBD1 (5 bases). The CDR3 is made up of 15 amino acids. Germline-derived CDR1 and CDR2 are SGHTA and FQGNSA. CDR3: CASSEAGTRSERLFF. The CDR3 DNA reads as TGTGCCAGCAGCGAAGCCGGGACGAGGAGTGAAAGACTGTTTTTT.

This sequence joins TRBV28 and TRBJ1-6; TRBD1 is a possible D gene (6 bases). V dropped 5 bases and J dropped 9 bases, with 17 bases sitting between them. The germline V gene has CDR1 MDHEN and CDR2 SYDVKM. This CDR3 is 15 amino acids long. The CDR3 reads CASSPAGTLGSPLHF. CDR3 sequence (DNA): TGTGCCAGCAGTCCCGCTGGGACACTAGGTTCACCCCTCCACTTT.

The chain carries TRBV11-1 and TRBJ1-4; D is uncertain. The CDR3 is 14 residues long. The germline V and J ends were trimmed by 2 bases and 5 bases, with 9 bases remaining between them. Germline-derived CDR1 and CDR2 are SGHAT and FQDESV (reference sequence). The CDR3 coding sequence is TGTGCCAGCAGCTTAATGCTAGGGAATGAAAAACTGTTTTTT. It encodes CASSLMLGNEKLFF.

In this sample, this clonotype turned up a few times. The chain links TRBV6-5 to TRBJ1-5; 7 nucleotides align to TRBD1. The CDR3 spans 15 residues. Germline CDR1 MNHEY, CDR2 SVGAGI. Trimming took 5 bases from V and 6 from J; bases not matched to a gene: 10. The CDR3 reads CASSRAVQGGQPQHF. The CDR3, as DNA: TGTGCCAGCAGTCGAGCAGTCCAGGGGGGTCAGCCCCAGCATTTT.

The chain joins TRBV20-1 to TRBJ2-7; 7 bases line up with TRBD2. Germline-derived CDR1 and CDR2 are DFQATT and SNEGSKA (reference sequence). The CDR3 consists of 15 residues. Germline trimming cut 0 bases from V and 4 bases from J; bases unmatched to any gene: 9. In nucleotides, the CDR3 is TGCAGTGCTAGAGAGTTGATGGGAGGGCTGTACGAGCAGTACTTC. It translates to CSARELMGGLYEQYF.

The V and J genes are TRBV9 and TRBJ2-7; D might be TRBD1 (6 bases). CDR3 length: 14 residues. V was cut by 3 bases and J by 4 bases, with 14 bases left in between. Germline CDR1 is SGDLS and CDR2 is YYNGEE. CDR3 sequence reads: CASSGDIAQYEQYF. DNA of the CDR3: TGTGCCAGCAGCGGGGACATAGCTCAATACGAGCAGTACTTC.

This clonotype was counted ten times or more. The V and J genes are TRBV2 and TRBJ2-2; D is uncertain. The CDR3 length is 14 residues. V lost 6 bases to trimming and J lost 1 base, with 9 bases between them. Per germline, CDR1 SNHLY and CDR2 FYNNEI. CDR3 bases: TGTGCCAGCAGGGCCACAGTGAACACCGGGGAGCTGTTTTTT. This codes for CASRATVNTGELFF.

The CDR3 region has the DNA TGTGCCAGCAGTGGCATGGGCGGATACGAGCAGTACTTC. This translates into CASSGMGGYEQYF. This chain uses TRBV2 with TRBJ2-7; D uncertain. From germline, CDR1 is SNHLY and CDR2 FYNNEI. The CDR3 has 13 amino acids. The ends were cut back, 4 bases at V and 4 bases at J, with 11 bases in the middle.

This clonotype was counted between two and nine times. The chain's CDR3 is CASSIPSGINTGELFF. The CDR3 DNA is TGTGCCAGTAGTATACCCAGCGGGATCAACACCGGGGAGCTGTTTTTT. The chain uses TRBV19 and TRBJ2-2, with TRBD2 identical over 7 bases. The CDR3 runs 16 residues. Per germline, CDR1 LNHDA and CDR2 SQIVND (reference sequence). With V trimmed by 2 bases and J by 2 bases, 5 bases remained unmatched.

This clonotype appeared many times. The chain couples TRBV20-1 to TRBJ1-5; 7 nucleotides line up with TRBD1. CDR1 is DFQATT and CDR2 is SNEGSKA in the germline V gene (reference sequence). The CDR3 is 14 residues long. Unmatched junction bases numbered 4, after V lost 0 bases and J lost 5 bases. The CDR3: CSARDFQGDQPQHF. In nucleotides, the CDR3 is TGCAGTGCTAGAGATTTCCAGGGGGATCAGCCCCAGCATTTT.

This clonotype came up a few times. The rearrangement uses TRBV30 and TRBJ1-4; the D is unclear. From germline, CDR1 is GTSNPN and CDR2 SVGIG (reference sequence). The CDR3 covers 13 residues. Trimming cost V 3 bases and J 8 bases, with 13 bases left between them. This chain's CDR3 is CAWSAGLGEKLFF. The CDR3 bases are TGTGCCTGGAGCGCCGGGTTAGGAGAAAAACTGTTTTTT.

The rearrangement links TRBV7-2 to TRBJ2-7; the match to TRBD1 covers 8 bases. The CDR3 has 14 residues. The germline gives CDR1 SGHTA, CDR2 FQGNSA. V dropped 5 bases and J dropped 3; count of bases not matched to a gene: 6. In DNA, the CDR3 is TGTGCCAGCAGCGTTCGAACAGGGGGCTACGAGCAGTACTTC. Its protein product is CASSVRTGGYEQYF.

About this clonotype itself: At one end the junction does not follow the germline gene, possibly because of a read error. This chain connects TRBV7-4 to TRBJ1-3; D gene unclear. This CDR3 contains 11 residues. The germline CDR1 and CDR2 sequences are SGHVT and SQSDAQ. Written as DNA, the CDR3 is TGTGTCAGCAGCCTCGGAAACACCATATATTTT. Protein product: CVSSLGNTIYF.

This clonotype appeared many times. This chain uses TRBV6-5 with TRBJ2-7; 9 nucleotides agree with TRBD1. The CDR3 length is 14 residues. The trim removed 7 bases at V and 6 bases at J, leaving 10 bases unmatched. Germline V gives CDR1 MNHEY, CDR2 SVGAGI. CDR3 region: CASTERDRVSEQYF. The DNA for the CDR3 is TGTGCCAGCACCGAAAGGGACAGGGTATCCGAGCAGTACTTC.

Many counts were recorded for this clonotype. The chain couples TRBV20-1 to TRBJ2-7; 8 bases map to TRBD1. The germline V gene encodes CDR1 DFQATT and CDR2 SNEGSKA (reference sequence). CDR3 length: 13 amino acids. Germline trimming cut 2 bases from V and 8 bases from J; bases unmatched to any gene: 8. The CDR3 DNA sequence: TGCAGTGCTAGATCGACAGGGGCGGGCCAGCAGTACTTC. Protein: CSARSTGAGQQYF.

The V and J genes are TRBV20-1 and TRBJ1-1; D gene uncertain. Germline V gives CDR1 DFQATT, CDR2 SNEGSKA (reference sequence). V was clipped by 4 bases and J by 3 bases, with 15 bases between them. CDR3 size: 14 residues. The CDR3 loop reads CSATETRPYTEAFF. The CDR3 coding sequence is TGCAGTGCTACCGAAACCAGACCTTACACTGAAGCTTTCTTT.

Ten or more counts support this clonotype. This chain uses TRBV5-6 with TRBJ1-5, with D perhaps matching TRBD1 (5 bases). This CDR3 region has 14 residues. Germline values: CDR1 SGHDT, CDR2 YYEEEE. V was cut by 2 bases and J by 4 bases, with 10 bases left in between. Written as DNA, the CDR3 is TGTGCCAGCAGCTTTTGGGAGGGGAATCAGCCCCAGCATTTT. This sequence encodes CASSFWEGNQPQHF. The whole variable domain, remainder taken from reference TRBV5-6 and TRBJ1-5, is DAGVTQSPTHLIKTRGQQVTLRCSPKSGHDTVSWYQQALGQGPQFIFQYYEEEERQRGNFPDRFSGHQFPNYSSELNVNALLLGDSALYLCASSFWEGNQPQHFGDGTRLSIL.

This chain joins TRBV10-3 and TRBJ1-2; possible D gene TRBD1, 5 bases. The length of the CDR3 is 12 residues. Germline loops: CDR1 ENHRY, CDR2 SYGVKD. Deletions cut 9 bases from V and 8 bases from J, with 16 bases between. The DNA of the CDR3 is TGTGCCATTAACCCTCTCGGGGCCGGCTACACCTTC. Its protein product is CAINPLGAGYTF.

This clonotype was seen at least ten times. This chain connects TRBV6-5 to TRBJ1-5, with unresolved D. The V gene lost 0 bases and the J gene lost 5 bases, with 8 bases spanning the gap. The CDR3 extends over 14 amino acids. Germline V gene lookup returns CDR1 MNHEY and CDR2 SVGAGI. The CDR3 region is CASSYSGGDQPQHF. The CDR3 bases are TGTGCCAGCAGTTACTCCGGTGGCGATCAGCCCCAGCATTTT.

The chain couples TRBV6-1 to TRBJ2-2, with D perhaps TRBD1 (5 bases). The ends were cut back, 4 bases at V and 4 bases at J, with 13 bases in the middle. The CDR3 runs 15 residues. Germline CDR1 reads MNHNS; CDR2 reads SASEGT. The CDR3 DNA sequence: TGTGCCAGCAGTGTAGGACACCATACCACCGGGGAGCTGTTTTTT. Its translation: CASSVGHHTTGELFF.

The chain employs TRBV25-1 and TRBJ1-1, with D possibly being TRBD1 (6 bases). Per the germline V gene, CDR1 is MGHDK and CDR2 is SYGVNS. CDR3 length: 17 amino acids. The ends were cut back, 6 bases at V and 0 bases at J, with 20 bases in the middle. CDR3 nucleotide sequence: TGTGCCAGCAGCCTCGGAGGGGGAGGAACAATGAACACTGAAGCTTTCTTT. This gives the protein CASSLGGGGTMNTEAFF.

As regards this clonotype: This may be a read error, as it is one base from a much larger clone. V is TRBV7-9 and J is TRBJ2-7; 9 bases are a match to TRBD1. Germline CDR1 SEHNR, CDR2 FQNEAQ (reference sequence). The J segment lost 3 bases and the V segment lost 7 bases, leaving 10 bases of the junction unmatched. The CDR3 is 15 residues long. The CDR3 nucleotides read TGTGCCAGCAACTCGACAGGGGGTCGGGTCTACGAGCAGTACTTC. Translated, it gives CASNSTGGRVYEQYF.

This clonotype was counted at least ten times. The chain couples TRBV2 to TRBJ1-5, with D perhaps matching TRBD1 (6 bases). The CDR3 consists of 15 residues. Per the germline V gene, CDR1 is SNHLY and CDR2 is FYNNEI. Trimming removed 6 bases at V and 1 base at J, with 13 bases between. The CDR3 protein is CASRSMTGSNQPQHF. The CDR3 nucleotides read TGTGCCAGCAGATCAATGACAGGCAGCAATCAGCCCCAGCATTTT. The variable domain in full, with the rest retrieved from reference TRBV2 and TRBJ1-5, is EPEVTQTPSHQVTQMGQEVILRCVPISNHLYFYWYRQILGQKVEFLVSFYNNEISEKSEIFDDQFSVERPDGSNFTLKIRSTKLEDSAMYFCASRSMTGSNQPQHFGDGTRLSIL.

This clonotype was detected many times. V usage is TRBV19 and J usage is TRBJ2-5, with 13 positions matching TRBD2. Germline assignment: CDR1 LNHDA and CDR2 SQIVND (reference sequence). The length of the CDR3 is 15 residues. The ends lost 7 bases at V and 6 bases at J; junction bases unmatched: 8. In DNA form, the CDR3 reads TGTGCCAGTAATCCGACTAGCGGGGGGCCCCAGACCCAGTACTTC. Translation: CASNPTSGGPQTQYF.

The rearrangement joins TRBV10-2 to TRBJ1-5; 8 nucleotides align to TRBD1. In germline, CDR1 is WSHSY, CDR2 SAAADI. CDR3 length: 14 residues. Trimming removed 2 bases from V and 7 bases from J; junction bases left unmatched: 4. The CDR3 DNA follows: TGCGCCAGCAGTGAGGGGGACAGGCACCAGCCCCAGCATTTT. Translated: CASSEGDRHQPQHF.

The rearrangement links TRBV10-3 to TRBJ2-1; TRBD2 aligns across 12 bases. There are 15 residues in the CDR3. Germline V gives CDR1 ENHRY, CDR2 SYGVKD. Losses at the gene ends were 7 bases for V and 8 bases for J; bases not matched to a gene: 9. The CDR3 here is CAINAGLAGSDEQFF. CDR3 coding DNA: TGTGCCATCAACGCAGGACTAGCGGGGTCTGATGAGCAGTTCTTC.

Details on this clonotype: Since a much larger clone is just one base distant, this may be a read error. The chain uses TRBV7-2 and TRBJ1-2; D is unresolved. The CDR3 contains 13 residues. The germline V gene has CDR1 SGHTA and CDR2 FQGNSA. The CDR3 sequence is CVSSRHLKGGYTF. Here the CDR3 DNA reads TGTGTCAGCAGCCGCCATTTGAAGGGTGGCTACACCTTC.

This clonotype was recorded many times. Its ends do not fully match the called genes, so a read error is possible. The CDR3 here is CARPKDRAPVF. CDR3 nucleotide sequence: TGTGCCAGGCCCAAGGACAGGGCTCCTGTTTTT. This chain joins TRBV2 and TRBJ1-4, with TRBD1 matching 8 bases. The germline V gene encodes CDR1 SNHLY and CDR2 FYNNEI. The CDR3 runs to 11 residues.